A selection of T cell receptor beta chains follows, all from one sample in a study of blood T cell repertoires in COVID-19. Generated by immunoSEQ multiplex PCR, the TCRdb table keeps only in-frame clones and is missing some. The profile shows 85,000 to 100,000 clones, 85% of them singletons. The material sequenced was peripheral blood. The receptors here all came from a man between 60 and 75 years old with acute or convalescent COVID-19. CDR3s include the opening cysteine and the closing phenylalanine or tryptophan. Fields, in order: CDR3 protein, CDR3 DNA, clone size, V gene, D gene, J gene. The D gene is left open where the match is weak. Clone size, where shown, is once, few, many, or a class for clones that have expanded.

CASSLTGDQNVWNTQYF,TGTGCCAGCAGCCTTACGGGGGACCAGAACGTTTGGAATACGCAGTATTTT,once,TRBV11-2,NA,TRBJ2-3
CASSSFSTGENYGYTF,TGCGCCAGCAGCTCATTCTCGACAGGGGAGAACTATGGCTACACCTTC,NA,TRBV5-1,TRBD1,TRBJ1-2
CASSKPTGYEVNEQFF,TGTGCCAGCAGTAAACCGACAGGGTACGAGGTTAATGAGCAGTTCTTC,NA,TRBV6-2/TRBV6-3,TRBD1,TRBJ2-1
CASSSETPGTKIGELFF,TGCGCCAGCAGCTCAGAAACCCCCGGGACTAAAATCGGGGAGCTGTTTTTT,NA,TRBV4-1,TRBD2,TRBJ2-2
CASSVQGTDTQYF,TGTGCCAGTAGTGTTCAGGGTACAGATACGCAGTATTTT,NA,TRBV19,NA,TRBJ2-3
CAWTRDYNTEAFF,TGTGCCTGGACTCGGGATTATAACACTGAAGCTTTCTTT,NA,TRBV30,NA,TRBJ1-1
CASYGGRQGKNEQFF,TGTGCCAGCTATGGGGGTCGACAGGGGAAGAATGAGCAGTTCTTC,once,TRBV19,TRBD1,TRBJ2-1
CASSQDNDWETQYF,TGTGCCAGCAGCCAAGATAACGACTGGGAGACCCAGTACTTC,NA,TRBV14,NA,TRBJ2-5
CASSNESGSHCEQYF,TGTGCCAGCAGCAATGAGAGCGGGAGTCACTGCGAGCAGTACTTC,NA,TRBV21-1,NA,TRBJ2-7
CASSISRDSYEQYF,TGTGCCAGTAGTATTAGCAGGGACTCCTACGAGCAGTACTTC,few,TRBV19,NA,TRBJ2-7
CASSSLSGIKYF,TGTGCCAGCAGCTCGCTTAGCGGGATAAAGTACTTC,NA,TRBV7-9,TRBD2,TRBJ2-7
CASSYDTYEQYF,TGTGCCAGCAGTTATGACACCTACGAGCAGTACTTC,NA,TRBV6-2/TRBV6-3,NA,TRBJ2-7
CASSPHSGNTIYF,TGCGCCAGCAGCCCCCACTCTGGAAACACCATATATTTT,NA,TRBV5-1,NA,TRBJ1-3
CASSQEGPGAVYEQYF,TGCGCCAGCAGCCAAGAAGGTCCGGGAGCTGTCTACGAGCAGTACTTC,NA,TRBV4-1,NA,TRBJ2-7
CASSPLPRGALGDQPQHF,TGCGCCAGCAGCCCGCTCCCTCGCGGGGCTCTGGGGGATCAGCCCCAGCATTTT,NA,TRBV4-1,NA,TRBJ1-5
CASSRASRVNEQFF,TGTGCCAGCAGCAGAGCGTCGAGGGTTAACGAGCAGTTCTTC,NA,TRBV7-9,NA,TRBJ2-1
CASSVGGTGMETQYF,TGTGCCAGCAGCGTAGGTGGGACAGGGATGGAGACCCAGTACTTC,NA,TRBV9,TRBD1,TRBJ2-5
CASSVGSGANTGELFF,TGTGCCAGCAGCGTAGGGAGCGGGGCGAACACCGGGGAGCTGTTTTTT,NA,TRBV9,TRBD2,TRBJ2-2
CASASFLSSYEQYF,TGTGCCAGCGCCAGTTTCCTTTCCTCCTACGAGCAGTACTTC,NA,TRBV25-1,NA,TRBJ2-7
CASSLTEMGEQYF,TGTGCTAGCAGCTTAACAGAGATGGGCGAGCAGTACTTC,NA,TRBV7-7,NA,TRBJ2-7
CASSPRTDANYGYTF,TGCGCCAGCAGCCCTAGGACAGACGCTAACTATGGCTACACCTTC,NA,TRBV5-1,NA,TRBJ1-2
CSVEVKGGETQYF,TGCAGCGTTGAAGTAAAGGGCGGGGAGACCCAGTACTTC,NA,TRBV29-1,NA,TRBJ2-5
CASSQGQGALGGYTF,TGCGCCAGCAGCCAAGGGCAGGGGGCTCTCGGAGGCTACACCTTC,NA,TRBV4-1,TRBD1,TRBJ1-2
CASSKNRGWAGNTIYF,TGTGCCAGCAGTAAAAACAGGGGGTGGGCTGGAAACACCATATATTTT,NA,TRBV27,TRBD1,TRBJ1-3
CASSQALEDGDEQFF,TGTGCCAGCAGCCAGGCACTAGAAGACGGCGATGAGCAGTTCTTC,NA,TRBV6-6,NA,TRBJ2-1
CASSWDSTNYGYTF,TGTGCCAGCAGTTGGGACAGTACTAACTATGGCTACACCTTC,NA,TRBV7-2,TRBD1,TRBJ1-2
CASSYRGDPDTQYF,TGTGCCAGCAGTTACAGGGGCGACCCAGATACGCAGTATTTT,NA,TRBV6-5,NA,TRBJ2-3
CAREKDRAYGYTF,TGTGCCAGGGAAAAGGACAGGGCCTATGGCTACACCTTC,NA,TRBV27,TRBD1,TRBJ1-2
CASSFQGGSPLHF,TGTGCCAGCAGCTTTCAGGGCGGATCACCCCTCCACTTT,NA,TRBV5-4,NA,TRBJ1-6
CASSQRLGAGDEQFF,TGTGCCAGCAGCCAACGTTTAGGGGCGGGGGATGAGCAGTTCTTC,NA,TRBV14,TRBD2,TRBJ2-1
CASTKGAVSYNEQFF,TGTGCCAGTACAAAAGGAGCGGTCTCCTACAATGAGCAGTTCTTC,NA,TRBV19,NA,TRBJ2-1
CASSTFGGEGDTQYF,TGTGCCAGCAGCACGTTCGGGGGGGAAGGTGATACGCAGTATTTT,NA,TRBV6-5,TRBD2,TRBJ2-3
CASSVRDFWNYGYTF,TGTGCCAGTAGTGTCCGGGACTTTTGGAACTATGGCTACACCTTC,NA,TRBV19,NA,TRBJ1-2
CASSIRQGWEQFF,TGTGCCAGTAGTATCCGACAGGGCTGGGAGCAGTTCTTC,NA,TRBV19,TRBD1,TRBJ2-1
CAWSRGGPNQPQHF,TGTGCCTGGAGTCGTGGGGGCCCCAATCAGCCCCAGCATTTT,NA,TRBV30,NA,TRBJ1-5
CASRLNTGELFF,TGTGCCAGCAGACTGAACACCGGGGAGCTGTTTTTT,NA,TRBV6-5,NA,TRBJ2-2
CSAPDRDRALSSYNEQFF,TGCAGCGCTCCAGACCGGGACAGGGCCTTGAGCTCCTACAATGAGCAGTTCTTC,NA,TRBV29-1,TRBD1,TRBJ2-1
CASSLRGGNQPQHF,TGTGCCAGCAGCCTAAGGGGCGGCAATCAGCCCCAGCATTTT,NA,TRBV7-6,NA,TRBJ1-5
CASSTLGLAGVQFF,TGTGCCAGCAGCACCCTCGGACTAGCGGGCGTGCAGTTCTTC,NA,TRBV6-2/TRBV6-3,TRBD2,TRBJ2-1